The rows below give T cell receptor beta chains drawn from one sample of a study of cytomegalovirus exposure and HLA in healthy donors. This table comes from immunoSEQ multiplex PCR, and its TCRdb copy is limited to in-frame clones, with some not included. The sample has over 85,000 clones; roughly 78% are singletons. The sample taken for sequencing was PBMCs. These receptors came from a woman aged 25-40 years in good health and CMV-seronegative. Both conserved end residues are part of each CDR3. A D gene is named only where the DNA matches it firmly. Clone size, where shown, is once, few, many, or a class for clones that have expanded.

len,j_gene,abundance,v_gene,d_gene,CDR3aa,CDR3nt
16,TRBJ1-2,NA,TRBV5-4,TRBD1,CASSLDRTGSSYGYTF,TGTGCCAGCAGCTTGGACAGGACAGGATCTTCCTATGGCTACACCTTC
15,TRBJ2-5,NA,TRBV4-2,TRBD2,CASSTGLAGQETQYF,TGTGCCAGCAGCACGGGACTAGCGGGACAAGAGACCCAGTACTTC
12,TRBJ1-1,NA,TRBV7-9,NA,CASSLGATEAFF,TGTGCCAGCAGCCTGGGCGCCACTGAAGCTTTCTTT
13,TRBJ2-5,NA,TRBV29-1,NA,CSVLSDYQETQYF,TGCAGCGTTCTGTCAGACTACCAAGAGACCCAGTACTTC
15,TRBJ2-1,NA,TRBV30,TRBD2,CAWIQFSGRAREQFF,TGTGCCTGGATTCAGTTTAGCGGGAGGGCGCGCGAGCAGTTCTTC
14,TRBJ1-1,NA,TRBV2,TRBD1,CASSQQGGPYEAFF,TGTGCCAGCAGCCAACAGGGGGGGCCCTATGAAGCTTTCTTT
17,TRBJ2-2,NA,TRBV4-3,TRBD1,CASSQGTVNLNTGELFF,TGCGCCAGCAGCCAGGGGACAGTTAACCTCAACACCGGGGAGCTGTTTTTT
14,TRBJ2-7,once,TRBV28,TRBD2,CASRKQAGVHEQYF,TGTGCCAGCAGGAAGCAGGCGGGAGTACACGAGCAGTACTTC
15,TRBJ2-7,NA,TRBV2,TRBD1,CASKEGGQRAYEQYF,TGTGCCAGCAAAGAAGGGGGACAGCGCGCCTACGAGCAGTACTTC
15,TRBJ1-1,NA,TRBV11-2,NA,CASSIDRSMNTEAFF,TGTGCCAGCAGCATAGACAGGTCCATGAACACTGAAGCTTTCTTT
15,TRBJ1-2,NA,TRBV6-6,TRBD1,CASSYSQGADYGYTF,TGTGCCAGCAGTTACTCGCAGGGGGCTGACTATGGCTACACCTTC
16,TRBJ2-1,NA,TRBV5-1,TRBD1,CASSLEGALSYNEQFF,TGCGCCAGCAGCTTGGAGGGGGCTCTCTCCTACAATGAGCAGTTCTTC
14,TRBJ2-2,NA,TRBV30,TRBD1,CAWRQGAYTGELFF,TGTGCCTGGAGACAGGGGGCGTACACCGGGGAGCTGTTTTTT
16,TRBJ1-1,few,TRBV19,TRBD1,CASTKQGAGRDTEAFF,TGTGCCAGTACTAAACAGGGGGCAGGGAGGGACACTGAAGCTTTCTTT
13,TRBJ2-7,NA,TRBV5-6,NA,CASSPEGRVEQYF,TGTGCCAGCAGCCCGGAGGGAAGGGTCGAGCAGTACTTC
18,TRBJ1-5,NA,TRBV4-1,TRBD1,CASSQKYMTGGGNQPQHF,TGCGCCAGCAGCCAGAAATACATGACAGGGGGCGGCAATCAGCCCCAGCATTTT
15,TRBJ1-3,NA,TRBV9,TRBD1,CASSVQGAIGNTIYF,TGTGCCAGCAGCGTACAGGGGGCTATAGGAAACACCATATATTTT
13,TRBJ2-7,NA,TRBV29-1,NA,CSVEDTTGNEQYF,TGCAGCGTTGAAGACACTACAGGGAACGAGCAGTACTTC
16,TRBJ1-1,NA,TRBV7-9,TRBD1,CASSLAGYRGGTEAFF,TGTGCCAGCAGCTTAGCAGGTTACAGGGGAGGCACTGAAGCTTTCTTT
17,TRBJ2-2,NA,TRBV28,TRBD2,CASSLFAGGSVTGELFF,TGTGCCAGCAGTTTATTCGCGGGAGGTAGCGTCACCGGGGAGCTGTTTTTT
14,TRBJ1-2,NA,TRBV29-1,NA,CSVEGRGINYGYTF,TGCAGCGTTGAAGGGAGGGGCATTAACTATGGCTACACCTTC
17,TRBJ1-6,NA,TRBV4-2,NA,CASSQDRRGASNSPLHF,TGTGCCAGCAGCCAAGATCGGAGGGGAGCAAGTAATTCACCCCTCCACTTT
14,TRBJ1-2,few,TRBV30,NA,CAWSSGGVNYGYTF,TGTGCCTGGAGTTCGGGCGGGGTCAACTATGGCTACACCTTC
13,TRBJ2-4,NA,TRBV29-1,NA,CSVDSRKENIQYF,TGCAGCGTTGACTCCAGAAAAGAAAACATTCAGTACTTC
15,TRBJ2-3,once,TRBV5-6,TRBD1,CASSLGQGEADTQYF,TGTGCCAGCAGCCTCGGACAGGGGGAGGCGGATACGCAGTATTTT
14,TRBJ2-7,NA,TRBV9,NA,CASSPGDAGYEQYF,TGTGCCAGCAGCCCGGGGGACGCCGGCTACGAGCAGTACTTC
16,TRBJ2-7,few,TRBV7-9,TRBD1,CASSLGGTGNTYEQYF,TGTGCCAGCAGCTTAGGGGGGACAGGGAACACCTACGAGCAGTACTTC
16,TRBJ2-2,NA,TRBV9,NA,CASSVAWGVNTGELFF,TGTGCCAGCAGCGTAGCTTGGGGAGTGAACACCGGGGAGCTGTTTTTT
15,TRBJ1-2,NA,TRBV2,NA,CASSESVTGTGGYTF,TGTGCCAGCAGTGAATCGGTTACAGGGACCGGTGGCTACACCTTC
13,TRBJ2-7,few,TRBV27,NA,CASSFQGYGEQYF,TGTGCCAGCAGTTTCCAGGGATATGGCGAGCAGTACTTC
12,TRBJ2-3,NA,TRBV28,NA,CASSFKSLTQYF,TGTGCCAGCAGTTTTAAATCCCTCACGCAGTATTTT
16,TRBJ2-2,NA,TRBV5-4,TRBD1,CASSTGTGMNTGELFF,TGTGCCAGCAGCACCGGGACAGGGATGAACACCGGGGAGCTGTTTTTT
14,TRBJ2-3,few,TRBV6-1,NA,CASSETYDWDTQYF,TGTGCCAGCAGTGAAACCTATGATTGGGATACGCAGTATTTT
16,TRBJ2-2,once,TRBV5-4,NA,CASSSRGGPNTGELFF,TGTGCCAGCAGCAGCCGAGGCGGGCCGAACACCGGGGAGCTGTTTTTT
15,TRBJ2-3,few,TRBV5-8,NA,CASSLYRGSTDTQYF,TGTGCCAGCAGCTTGTATAGGGGATCCACAGATACGCAGTATTTT
13,TRBJ2-5,few,TRBV5-1,NA,CASSLSTGETQYF,TGCGCCAGCAGCCTCTCGACGGGAGAGACCCAGTACTTC
19,TRBJ1-4,NA,TRBV5-5,NA,CASSLATGRARETNEKLFF,TGTGCCAGCAGCTTGGCCACAGGGAGGGCGCGAGAAACTAATGAAAAACTGTTTTTT
17,TRBJ2-3,NA,TRBV6-1,TRBD2,CASSETAGGRGTDTQYF,TGTGCCAGCAGTGAAACAGCGGGGGGGCGGGGGACAGATACGCAGTATTTT
13,TRBJ1-2,NA,TRBV4-3,NA,CASSQGRNYGYTF,TGCGCCAGCAGCCAGGGGCGGAACTATGGCTACACCTTC
15,TRBJ1-1,NA,TRBV12-2,NA,CASRPRQGGNTEAFF,TGTGCAAGTCGCCCAAGACAGGGTGGGAACACTGAAGCTTTCTTT
20,TRBJ1-6,NA,TRBV4-3,NA,CASSQDPPRNGGSYNSPLHF,TGCGCCAGCAGCCAAGATCCACCGCGCAACGGGGGCTCCTATAATTCACCCCTCCACTTT
24,TRBJ1-1,NA,TRBV19,NA,CASSIRAAGILPGRGRKMNTEAFF,TGTGCCAGTAGTATTAGGGCCGCGGGAATCCTACCCGGGCGCGGAAGGAAAATGAACACTGAAGCTTTCTTT
15,TRBJ2-1,NA,TRBV6-1,TRBD2,CASSEGTSGRNEQFF,TGTGCCAGCAGTGAGGGGACTAGCGGGCGGAATGAGCAGTTCTTC